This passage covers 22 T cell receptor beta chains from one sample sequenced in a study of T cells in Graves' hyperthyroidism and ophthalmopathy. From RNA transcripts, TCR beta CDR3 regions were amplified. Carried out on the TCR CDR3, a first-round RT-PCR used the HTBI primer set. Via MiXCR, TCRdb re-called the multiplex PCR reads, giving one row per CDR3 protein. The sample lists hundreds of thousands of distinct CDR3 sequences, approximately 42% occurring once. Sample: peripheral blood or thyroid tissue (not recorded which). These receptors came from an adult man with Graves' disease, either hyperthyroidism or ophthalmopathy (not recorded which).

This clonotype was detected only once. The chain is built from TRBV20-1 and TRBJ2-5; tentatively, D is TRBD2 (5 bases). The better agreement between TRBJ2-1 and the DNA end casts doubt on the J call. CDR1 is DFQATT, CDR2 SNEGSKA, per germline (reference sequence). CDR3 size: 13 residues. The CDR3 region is CSAREASRETQFF. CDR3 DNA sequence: TGCAGTGCTAGAGAAGCCAGTAGGGAGACCCAGTTCTTC.

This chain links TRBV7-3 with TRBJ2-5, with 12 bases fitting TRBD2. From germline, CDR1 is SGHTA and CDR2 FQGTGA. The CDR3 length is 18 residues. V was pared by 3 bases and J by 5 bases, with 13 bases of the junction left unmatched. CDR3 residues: CASSFPGALAGGRETQYF. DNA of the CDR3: TGTGCCAGCAGCTTCCCTGGGGCGCTAGCGGGGGGGAGGGAGACCCAGTACTTC. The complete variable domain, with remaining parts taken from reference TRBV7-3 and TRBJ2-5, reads GAGVSQTPSNKVTEKGKYVELRCDPISGHTALYWYRQSLGQGPEFLIYFQGTGAADDSGLPNDRFFAVRPEGSVSTLKIQRTERGDSAVYLCASSFPGALAGGRETQYFGPGTRLLVL.

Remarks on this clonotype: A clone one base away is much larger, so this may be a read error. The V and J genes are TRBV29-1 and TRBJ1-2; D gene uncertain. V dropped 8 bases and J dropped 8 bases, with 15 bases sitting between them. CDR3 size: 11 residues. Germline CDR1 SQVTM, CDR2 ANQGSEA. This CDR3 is CSTGRSEGYTF. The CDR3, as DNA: TGCAGCACGGGGAGAAGCGAGGGCTACACCTTC.

CDR3 DNA sequence: TGTGCCATCAGTGCCGGGACGGGTGAAAAACTGTTTTTT. It yields the protein CAISAGTGEKLFF. The rearrangement links TRBV10-3 to TRBJ1-4, with D possibly being TRBD1 (5 bases). V was cut by 4 bases and J by 7 bases, with 10 bases left in between. The CDR3 consists of 13 residues. Germline CDR1 and CDR2: ENHRY and SYGVKD.

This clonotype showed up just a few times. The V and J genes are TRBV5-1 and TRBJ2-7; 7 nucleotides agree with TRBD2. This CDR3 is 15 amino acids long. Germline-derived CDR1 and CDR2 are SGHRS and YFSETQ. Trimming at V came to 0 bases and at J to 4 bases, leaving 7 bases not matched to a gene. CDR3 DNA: TGCGCCAGCAGCTTGGTGGCGGGAGATGGGTACGAGCAGTACTTC. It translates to CASSLVAGDGYEQYF.

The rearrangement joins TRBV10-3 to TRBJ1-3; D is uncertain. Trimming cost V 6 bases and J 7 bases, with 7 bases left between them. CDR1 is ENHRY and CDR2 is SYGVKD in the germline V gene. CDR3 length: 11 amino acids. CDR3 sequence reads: CAIRRINTIYF. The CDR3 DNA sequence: TGTGCCATCAGACGAATTAACACCATATATTTT.

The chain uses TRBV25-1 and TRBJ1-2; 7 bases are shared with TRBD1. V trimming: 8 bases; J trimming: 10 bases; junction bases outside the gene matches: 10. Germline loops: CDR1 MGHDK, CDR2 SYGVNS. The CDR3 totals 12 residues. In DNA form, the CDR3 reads TGTGCCAGCCATGATGGACAGGTTCCCTACACCTTC. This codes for CASHDGQVPYTF.

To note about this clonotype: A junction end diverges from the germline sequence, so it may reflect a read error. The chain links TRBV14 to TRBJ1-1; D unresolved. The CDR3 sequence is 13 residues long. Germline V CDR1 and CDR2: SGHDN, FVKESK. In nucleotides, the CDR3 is TGTGCCAGCAGCACCTTAGGGTACACTGAAACTTTCTTT. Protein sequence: CASSTLGYTETFF.

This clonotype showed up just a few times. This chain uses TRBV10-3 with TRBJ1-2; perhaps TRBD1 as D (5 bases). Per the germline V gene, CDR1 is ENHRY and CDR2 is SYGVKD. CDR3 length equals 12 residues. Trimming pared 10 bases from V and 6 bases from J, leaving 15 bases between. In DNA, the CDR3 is TGTGCCAGCAGGCTGGCAGGGAATGGCTACACCTTC. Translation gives CASRLAGNGYTF.

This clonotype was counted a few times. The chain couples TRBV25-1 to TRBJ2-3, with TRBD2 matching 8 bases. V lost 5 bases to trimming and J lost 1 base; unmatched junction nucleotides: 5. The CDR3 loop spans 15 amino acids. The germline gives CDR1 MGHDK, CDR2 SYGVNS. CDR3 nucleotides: TGTGCCAGCAGTATTCTGACTAGCGGCACAGATACGCAGTATTTT. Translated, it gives CASSILTSGTDTQYF.

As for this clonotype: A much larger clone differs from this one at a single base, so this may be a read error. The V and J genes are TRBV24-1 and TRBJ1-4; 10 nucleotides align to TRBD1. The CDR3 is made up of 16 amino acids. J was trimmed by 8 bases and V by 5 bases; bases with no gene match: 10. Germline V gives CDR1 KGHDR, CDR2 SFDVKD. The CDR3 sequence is CATSGSLRDRGEKLFF. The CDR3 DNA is TGTGCCACCAGTGGTTCCCTCCGGGACAGGGGCGAAAAACTGTTTTTT.

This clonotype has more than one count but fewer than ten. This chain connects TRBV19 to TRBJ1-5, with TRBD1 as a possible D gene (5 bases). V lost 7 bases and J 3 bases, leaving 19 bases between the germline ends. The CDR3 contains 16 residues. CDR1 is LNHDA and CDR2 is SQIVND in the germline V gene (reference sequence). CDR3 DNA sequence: TGTGCCAGTACAGGTTCATTAGGGACGGCCAATCAGCCCCAGCATTTT. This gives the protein CASTGSLGTANQPQHF.

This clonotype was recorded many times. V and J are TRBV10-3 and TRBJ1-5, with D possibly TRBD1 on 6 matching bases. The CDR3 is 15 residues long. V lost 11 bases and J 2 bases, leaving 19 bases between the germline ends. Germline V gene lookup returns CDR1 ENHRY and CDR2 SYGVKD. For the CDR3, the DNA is TGTGCCCCAAACACCCGGGACATACGCAATCAGCCCCAGCATTTT. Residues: CAPNTRDIRNQPQHF.

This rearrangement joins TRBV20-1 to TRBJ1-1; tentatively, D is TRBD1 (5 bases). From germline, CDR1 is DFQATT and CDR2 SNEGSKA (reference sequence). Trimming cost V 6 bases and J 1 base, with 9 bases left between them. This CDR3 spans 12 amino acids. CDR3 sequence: CSAAGGNTEAFF. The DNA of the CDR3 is TGCAGTGCCGCCGGGGGGAACACTGAAGCTTTCTTT.

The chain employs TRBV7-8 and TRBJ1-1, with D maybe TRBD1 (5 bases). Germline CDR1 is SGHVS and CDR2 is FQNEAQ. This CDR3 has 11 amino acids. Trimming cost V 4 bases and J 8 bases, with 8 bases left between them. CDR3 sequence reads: CASSSEGEAFF. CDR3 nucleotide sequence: TGTGCCAGCAGCTCTGAGGGGGAAGCTTTCTTT.

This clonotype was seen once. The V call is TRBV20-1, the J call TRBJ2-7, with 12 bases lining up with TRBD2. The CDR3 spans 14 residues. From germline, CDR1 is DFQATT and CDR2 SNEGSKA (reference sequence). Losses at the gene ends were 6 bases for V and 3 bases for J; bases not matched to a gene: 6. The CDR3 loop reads CSAIRLAGDYEQYF. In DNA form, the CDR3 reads TGCAGTGCCATACGACTAGCGGGGGACTACGAGCAGTACTTC.

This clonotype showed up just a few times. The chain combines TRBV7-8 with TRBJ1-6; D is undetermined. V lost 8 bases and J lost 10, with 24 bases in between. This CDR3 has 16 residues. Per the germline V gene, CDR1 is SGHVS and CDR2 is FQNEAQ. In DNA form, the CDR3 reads TGTGCCAGCTCACCATCGCTGCCCGTGGATGGCTCACCCCTCCACTTT. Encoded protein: CASSPSLPVDGSPLHF.

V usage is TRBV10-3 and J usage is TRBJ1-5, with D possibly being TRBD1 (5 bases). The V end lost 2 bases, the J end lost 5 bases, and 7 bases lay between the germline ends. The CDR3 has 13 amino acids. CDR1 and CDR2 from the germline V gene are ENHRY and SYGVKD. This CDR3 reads CAISERGDQPQHF. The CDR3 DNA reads TGTGCCATCAGTGAGCGGGGGGATCAGCCCCAGCATTTT.

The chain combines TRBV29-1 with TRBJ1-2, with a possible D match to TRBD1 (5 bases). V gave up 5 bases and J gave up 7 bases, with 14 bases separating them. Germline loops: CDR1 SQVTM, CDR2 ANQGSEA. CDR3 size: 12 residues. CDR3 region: CSVRDGPSGYTF. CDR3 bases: TGCAGCGTTAGGGACGGCCCATCTGGCTACACCTTC.

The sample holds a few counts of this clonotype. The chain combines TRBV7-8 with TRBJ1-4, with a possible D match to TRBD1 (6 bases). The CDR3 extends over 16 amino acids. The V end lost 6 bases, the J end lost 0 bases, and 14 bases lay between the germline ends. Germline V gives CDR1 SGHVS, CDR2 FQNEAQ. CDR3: CASSSSGGSTNEKLFF. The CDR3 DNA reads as TGTGCCAGCAGTTCGTCGGGGGGCTCAACTAATGAAAAACTGTTTTTT.

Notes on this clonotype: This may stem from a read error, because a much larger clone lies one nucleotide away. DNA for the CDR3: TGTGCCAGCACCACTCCCCGGGGAGGAGGAAAACTGTTTTTT. Protein sequence: CASTTPRGGGKLFF. The chain has TRBV7-9 and TRBJ1-4; D gene uncertain. Germline V gene sequence: CDR1 SEHNR, CDR2 FQNEAQ (reference sequence). Trimming left V 7 bases short and J 10 bases short, with 19 bases between. This CDR3 is 14 amino acids long.

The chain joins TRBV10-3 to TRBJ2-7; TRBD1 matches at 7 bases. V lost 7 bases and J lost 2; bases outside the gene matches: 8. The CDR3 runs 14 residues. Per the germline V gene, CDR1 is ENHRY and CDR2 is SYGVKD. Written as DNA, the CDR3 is TGTGCCATCACACGACAGGGACGGGCCTACGAGCAGTACTTC. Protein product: CAITRQGRAYEQYF.